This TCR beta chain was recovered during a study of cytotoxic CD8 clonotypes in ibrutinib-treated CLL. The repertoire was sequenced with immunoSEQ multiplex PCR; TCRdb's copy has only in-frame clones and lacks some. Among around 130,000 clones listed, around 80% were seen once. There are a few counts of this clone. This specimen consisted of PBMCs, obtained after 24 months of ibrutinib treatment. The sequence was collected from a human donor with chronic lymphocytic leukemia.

DNA of the CDR3: TGTGCCAGCAGTTACAGGGGTAATTCACCCCTCCACTTT. Its protein product is CASSYRGNSPLHF. The gene calls are TRBV28 and TRBJ1-6; 7 nucleotides match TRBD1. In germline, CDR1 is MDHEN, CDR2 SYDVKM. CDR3 length: 13 amino acids. J lost 6 bases, V lost 4 bases, and 0 bases had no gene match.